Listed below are T cell receptor beta chains from one sample, sequenced in a study of technical replicates of blood from several donors. Repertoires were generated with immunoSEQ multiplex PCR, while TCRdb's copy carries only in-frame clones and drops some. The data contain about 12,000 clones, around 95% of them singletons. Sequencing was done on a sample of PBMCs. The receptors stem from a human donor in good health. Each CDR3 is given with its conserved first and last residue. A D gene is named only where the DNA matches it firmly. Clone size is stated in some rows and not others, as once, few, many or a class when expanded.

J | V | D | size | CDR3 | DNA
TRBJ2-5 | TRBV6-5 | TRBD2 | NA | CASSYEREWAETQYF | TGTGCCAGCAGTTACGAGCGGGAGTGGGCAGAGACCCAGTACTTC
TRBJ2-1 | TRBV5-6 | NA | NA | CASSHGWDEQFF | TGTGCCAGCAGCCACGGGTGGGATGAGCAGTTCTTC
TRBJ2-1 | TRBV10-3 | TRBD2 | NA | CATSSGRKFF | TGTGCCACCTCTAGCGGGAGAAAGTTCTTC
TRBJ2-5 | TRBV11-3 | NA | NA | CASSETRGETQYF | TGTGCCAGCAGCGAGACCAGGGGAGAGACCCAGTACTTC
TRBJ1-1 | TRBV10-3 | TRBD1 | NA | CAIRRDSRNTEAFF | TGTGCCATCAGACGGGACAGCCGGAACACTGAAGCTTTCTTT
TRBJ2-2 | TRBV4-2 | TRBD1 | NA | CASSQDGTGGSGELFF | TGTGCCAGCAGCCAAGATGGGACAGGGGGCTCCGGGGAGCTGTTTTTT
TRBJ1-5 | TRBV6-6 | NA | NA | CASSYGGYSNQPQHF | TGTGCCAGCAGTTACGGAGGTTATAGCAATCAGCCCCAGCATTTT
TRBJ2-3 | TRBV7-9 | NA | NA | CASSLIRTSGTDTQYF | TGTGCCAGCAGCTTGATAAGAACTAGTGGCACAGATACGCAGTATTTT
TRBJ2-5 | TRBV11-2 | TRBD2 | NA | CASSLEEGLGVATQYF | TGTGCCAGCAGCTTAGAAGAGGGACTAGGAGTAGCGACCCAGTACTTC
TRBJ2-7 | TRBV19 | TRBD1 | NA | CASRVRGSYEQYF | TGTGCCAGTAGGGTCAGGGGGTCCTACGAGCAGTACTTC
TRBJ1-2 | TRBV10-3 | TRBD1 | NA | CAIRGQIDYGYTF | TGTGCCATCAGGGGACAGATTGACTATGGCTACACCTTC
TRBJ2-1 | TRBV2 | TRBD1 | NA | CASGGQGYNEQFF | TGTGCCAGCGGGGGACAGGGCTACAATGAGCAGTTCTTC
TRBJ2-2 | TRBV27 | TRBD2 | NA | CASSLRTSGTHTGELFF | TGTGCCAGCAGTTTAAGGACTAGCGGGACTCACACCGGGGAGCTGTTTTTT
TRBJ2-2 | TRBV27 | NA | NA | CASSFVVGRNTGELFF | TGTGCCAGCAGTTTTGTTGTCGGGAGAAACACCGGGGAGCTGTTTTTT
TRBJ1-1 | TRBV5-1 | TRBD1 | NA | CASSSTSGTDMNTEAFF | TGCGCCAGCAGCTCAACATCCGGGACAGACATGAACACTGAAGCTTTCTTT
TRBJ2-1 | TRBV9 | TRBD2 | NA | CASSISSGAYNEQFF | TGTGCCAGCAGCATCTCTAGCGGGGCCTACAATGAGCAGTTCTTC
TRBJ1-5 | TRBV7-2 | NA | NA | CASSFGQKQPQHF | TGTGCCAGCAGCTTTGGGCAGAAGCAGCCCCAGCATTTT
TRBJ2-7 | TRBV21-1 | NA | NA | CASSPSYEQYF | TGTGCCAGCAGCCCATCCTACGAGCAGTACTTC
TRBJ1-3 | TRBV6-5 | TRBD1 | few | CASSTGQPSGNTIYF | TGTGCCAGCAGTACGGGACAGCCTAGTGGAAACACCATATATTTT
TRBJ1-1 | TRBV18 | NA | NA | CASSQGQNTEAFF | TGTGCCAGCTCACAGGGACAGAACACTGAAGCTTTCTTT
TRBJ2-1 | TRBV10-1 | TRBD2 | NA | CASSEGPGLAVYNEQFF | TGCGCCAGCAGTGAAGGACCGGGACTAGCGGTCTACAATGAGCAGTTCTTC
TRBJ2-3 | TRBV7-9 | NA | NA | CASSYGTSEDTQYF | TGTGCCAGCAGCTACGGGACTTCGGAGGATACGCAGTATTTT
TRBJ2-5 | TRBV6-1 | NA | once | CASSQGGGETQYF | TGTGCCAGCAGCCAGGGGGGTGGAGAGACCCAGTACTTC
TRBJ2-2 | TRBV5-1 | NA | NA | CASSALEVARTTGELFF | TGCGCCAGCAGCGCCTTGGAGGTAGCGCGTACCACCGGGGAGCTGTTTTTT
TRBJ1-3 | TRBV19 | NA | NA | CASSVRESRSGNTIYF | TGTGCCAGTAGTGTTAGGGAGTCTCGCTCTGGAAACACCATATATTTT
TRBJ1-2 | TRBV10-2 | NA | NA | CASSDSRGIGYTF | TGCGCCAGCAGTGACAGTAGAGGGATCGGCTACACCTTC
TRBJ2-3 | TRBV5-6 | TRBD2 | NA | CASSFLLAGSTDTQYF | TGTGCCAGCAGCTTCTTACTAGCGGGGAGCACAGATACGCAGTATTTT
TRBJ1-3 | TRBV4-2 | NA | NA | CASSLDLAGNTIYF | TGTGCCAGCAGCCTTGACTTAGCCGGAAACACCATATATTTT
TRBJ2-7 | TRBV11-2 | TRBD1 | NA | CASSFQDRVYEQYF | TGTGCCAGCAGCTTTCAGGACAGGGTCTACGAGCAGTACTTC
TRBJ2-5 | TRBV10-2 | TRBD2 | NA | CASSELGLARETQYF | TGCGCCAGCAGTGAATTAGGACTAGCGAGAGAGACCCAGTACTTC